This T cell receptor (beta chain) was profiled in a study of T cells after posttransplantation cyclophosphamide. Study findings and constraints: Later post-transplant blood repertoires were often dominated by donor CD8+ memory clones. TRB clonality was highly associated with recipient CMV seropositivity and reactivation. Skin or GI-infiltrating T cells shared few TRB sequences with blood.

Treatment was busulfan-fludarabine conditioning, a marrow graft, and cyclophosphamide on days +3 and +4. Libraries were prepared by immunoSEQ multiplex PCR; TCRdb keeps only in-frame clonotypes and omits some of them. The data show about 6,700 clones, none appearing only once, with roughly 5.2% held by the ten largest. This clone was recorded at least ten times. Its matching antigen is unknown. The germline CDR1 and CDR2 sequences are SGHTA and FQGNSA. V lost 2 bases, J lost 8 bases, and 9 bases stayed unmatched. The CDR3 runs to 16 residues. The gene calls are TRBV7-2 and TRBJ1-4; 9 bases match TRBD1. The source was PBMCs, collected after an allogeneic stem cell transplant with post-transplant cyclophosphamide. The receptor was isolated from a young adult male patient who received an allogeneic stem cell transplant from an unrelated donor, was CMV-positive, and had acute and chronic GVHD. Some T cells may trace back to the graft donor. CDR3 coding DNA: TGTGCCAGCAGCTTATGGACAGGGGACTGGGGGGAAAAACTGTTTTTT. It encodes CASSLWTGDWGEKLFF.